The present TCR beta chain was sequenced within a study of radiotherapy plus CTLA-4 blockade in lung cancer. Study-level results: Blood TCR clones of tumor origin expanded after radiotherapy plus ipilimumab. Alongside interferon-beta, early blood T cell clone dynamics were reportedly the best predictor of response.

CDR1 and CDR2 from the germline V gene are SGHNT and YYREEE (reference sequence). The CDR3 loop spans 15 amino acids. V shed 0 bases and J shed 7 bases, with 16 bases lying between them. Clones were sequenced by immunoSEQ multiplex PCR, and TCRdb holds only the in-frame ones, with some missing. The sample carries 50,000 to 60,000 clones, over 75% recorded once. This clone was detected only once. The target antigen is unknown. The V call is TRBV5-4, the J call TRBJ1-2; no clear D. The sequence was obtained from a human donor with non-small cell lung cancer who had a complete response to radiotherapy plus ipilimumab. The sample consisted of peripheral blood, taken from a patient treated with radiotherapy plus ipilimumab. CDR3 nucleotide sequence: TGTGCCAGCAGCTTGGAGGGCAGGAGGAAACGTGGCTACACCTTC. As protein: CASSLEGRRKRGYTF.